This T cell receptor (beta chain) was observed in a study of OX40 agonist ivuxolimab in advanced cancers. Study as a whole: Among those enrolled, mean age was approximately 62 years (range roughly 23 to 79) and approximately 83% were male.

TCRdb's table, derived via immunoSEQ multiplex PCR, lists solely in-frame clones and lacks some. The table has about 14,000 clones, about four fifths seen once. Comments on this clone: Its target is not known.

The CDR3 runs 19 residues. Trimming at V came to 5 bases and at J to 1 base, leaving 13 bases not matched to a gene. Germline loops: CDR1 SEHNR, CDR2 FQNEAQ (reference sequence). General study findings and limits: Both blood CD4+ and CD8+ T cells showed clonal growth by week 6 at 0.1 to 3.0 mg/kg.

This TCR came from an adult with an advanced solid tumor such as melanoma, head and neck, liver or kidney cancer. The source material was CD4+ or CD8+ T cells sorted from blood, sampled in a trial of the OX40 agonist ivuxolimab. J is TRBJ2-3 and V is TRBV7-9; 12 bases map to TRBD2. The CDR3 DNA follows: TGTGCCAGCAGCGGTCAGACTAGCGGGGGCGGCTGGGGCACAGATACGCAGTATTTT. This translates into CASSGQTSGGGWGTDTQYF.